The 12 T cell receptor beta chains reported below all come from one sample, sequenced in a study of T cells in Graves' hyperthyroidism and ophthalmopathy. Amplification of TCR beta CDR3 regions was performed using RNA transcripts as template. First-round RT-PCR targeting the TCR CDR3 was performed with the HTBI primer set. TCRdb called the multiplex PCR reads again in MiXCR, with one record for every CDR3 protein. The data contain under 350,000 distinct CDR3 sequences, 15% to 20% of them singletons. The sample consisted of blood. The source of these receptors is a woman aged 50 to 60 with Graves' hyperthyroidism.

V gene TRBV4-1 combines with J gene TRBJ1-4; a possible D gene is TRBD1 (6 bases). V lost 5 bases and J lost 5, with 24 bases in between. Germline lookup yields CDR1 MGHRA and CDR2 YSYEKL. The CDR3 consists of 18 residues. CDR3 in amino acids: CASSARWTPQGKNEKLFF. The CDR3 DNA sequence: TGCGCCAGCAGCGCAAGATGGACACCACAGGGAAAGAATGAAAAACTGTTTTTT.

This clonotype came up a few times. V and J are TRBV5-1 and TRBJ2-1, with TRBD2 matching over 8 bases. Looked up from germline, CDR1 is SGHRS and CDR2 is YFSETQ. The CDR3 is made up of 15 amino acids. The ends lost 1 base at V and 9 bases at J; junction bases unmatched: 9. CDR3 protein: CASSLSGGPQVEQFF. CDR3 nucleotides: TGCGCCAGCAGCTTGTCGGGAGGGCCCCAGGTTGAGCAGTTCTTC. Drawing the rest from reference TRBV5-1 and TRBJ2-1, the complete variable domain is KAGVTQTPRYLIKTRGQQVTLSCSPISGHRSVSWYQQTPGQGLQFLFEYFSETQRNKGNFPGRFSGRQFSNSRSEMNVSTLELGDSALYLCASSLSGGPQVEQFFGPGTRLTVL.

This sequence joins TRBV7-2 and TRBJ1-5; D is undetermined. The CDR3 is made up of 13 amino acids. Per the germline V gene, CDR1 is SGHTA and CDR2 is FQGNSA. The V end lost 3 bases, the J end lost 7 bases, and 10 bases lay between the germline ends. Here the CDR3 DNA reads TGTGCCAGCAGCTTTTGGGAAGGGCAGCCCCAGCATTTT. This encodes CASSFWEGQPQHF. The variable domain in full, completed from reference TRBV7-2 and TRBJ1-5, reads GAGVSQSPSNKVTEKGKDVELRCDPISGHTALYWYRQSLGQGLEFLIYFQGNSAPDKSGLPSDRFSAERTGGSVSTLTIQRTQQEDSAVYLCASSFWEGQPQHFGDGTRLSIL.

The rearrangement joins TRBV19 to TRBJ2-7; 7 nucleotides align to TRBD1. CDR3 length: 13 residues. The V segment lost 11 bases and the J segment 3 bases; nucleotides outside the gene matches: 10. CDR1 and CDR2 from the germline V gene are LNHDA and SQIVND (reference sequence). This CDR3 reads CASEGAGGYEQYF. The CDR3 DNA reads as TGTGCCTCAGAGGGGGCAGGGGGCTACGAGCAGTACTTC.

The chain couples TRBV30 to TRBJ1-1, with TRBD1 matching over 8 bases. V lost 3 bases to trimming and J lost 1 base; unmatched junction nucleotides: 7. This CDR3 spans 15 amino acids. The germline V gene has CDR1 GTSNPN and CDR2 SVGIG (reference sequence). The chain's CDR3 is CAWRHQTGGNTEAFF. The CDR3 bases are TGTGCCTGGAGACACCAAACAGGGGGGAACACTGAAGCTTTCTTT.

This clonotype was observed many times. The CDR3 DNA sequence: TGTGCCAGCAGTAAAACGGGACTAGCTTACTACGAGCAGTACTTC. As protein: CASSKTGLAYYEQYF. The chain couples TRBV27 to TRBJ2-7; 9 bases agree with TRBD2. Unmatched junction bases numbered 8, after V lost 5 bases and J lost 3 bases. Germline V gives CDR1 MNHEY, CDR2 SMNVEV (reference sequence). This CDR3 has 15 amino acids.

This clonotype was observed a handful of times. The CDR3 bases are TGTGCCAGCAGTAGAAGGGGGGAGACCCAGTACTTC. This sequence encodes CASSRRGETQYF. This chain joins TRBV2 and TRBJ2-5, with D maybe TRBD1 (6 bases). This CDR3 contains 12 residues. Germline V gene sequence: CDR1 SNHLY, CDR2 FYNNEI. The ends were cut back, 5 bases at V and 5 bases at J, with 9 bases in the middle.

The sample holds many counts of this clonotype. The chain uses TRBV3-1 and TRBJ1-3; no firm D call. V shed 1 base and J shed 0 bases, with 7 bases lying between them. There are 15 residues in the CDR3. Germline lookup yields CDR1 LGHDT and CDR2 YNNKEL (reference sequence). In DNA form, the CDR3 reads TGTGCCAGCAGCCAAGCGGGCAGCTCTGGAAACACCATATATTTT. Amino acids: CASSQAGSSGNTIYF. The full variable domain, in which reference TRBV3-1 and TRBJ1-3 provide the parts outside the CDR3, is DTAVSQTPKYLVTQMGNDKSIKCEQNLGHDTMYWYKQDSKKFLKIMFSYNNKELIINETVPNRFSPKSPDKAHLNLHINSLELGDSAVYFCASSQAGSSGNTIYFGEGSWLTVV.

The chain couples TRBV5-1 to TRBJ1-2, with D possibly matching TRBD1 (5 bases). CDR1 and CDR2 (germline): SGHRS, YFSETQ. With 4 bases removed from V and 4 bases from J, the gap between germline ends came to 17 bases. This CDR3 is built from 15 residues. This CDR3 is CASSTRSETVYGYTF. The CDR3 nucleotides are TGCGCCAGCAGCACAAGATCCGAGACAGTCTATGGCTACACCTTC.

This chain joins TRBV27 and TRBJ2-1; no clear D. Germline CDR1 is MNHEY and CDR2 is SMNVEV (reference sequence). The V end lost 2 bases, the J end lost 6 bases, and 8 bases lay between the germline ends. The CDR3 consists of 13 residues. The chain's CDR3 is CASSLSVSNEQFF. CDR3 bases: TGTGCCAGCAGTTTAAGCGTAAGCAATGAGCAGTTCTTC.

This clonotype was detected once. Given a much more abundant clone one base away, this may be a read error. The chain uses TRBV20-1 and TRBJ2-1; 13 bases map to TRBD2. Germline V gene lookup returns CDR1 DFQATT and CDR2 SNEGSKA (reference sequence). CDR3 length: 14 amino acids. J was trimmed by 10 bases and V by 3 bases; bases with no gene match: 6. The CDR3 protein is CSASTSGRAYEQFF. The CDR3 coding sequence is TGCAGTGCTAGCACTAGCGGGAGGGCCTACGAGCAGTTCTTC.

This clonotype occurred a few times. The chain joins TRBV29-1 to TRBJ2-5; possibly TRBD1 for D (6 bases). The germline V and J ends were trimmed by 4 bases and 5 bases, with 14 bases remaining between them. Germline V gene data show CDR1 as SQVTM and CDR2 as ANQGSEA. The length of the CDR3 is 13 residues. The CDR3 loop reads CSVGEGGTETQYF. As DNA, the CDR3 is TGCAGCGTTGGTGAAGGGGGTACGGAGACCCAGTACTTC.